A single sample gave rise to the 7 T cell receptor beta chains below, sequenced in a study of T cells in Graves' hyperthyroidism and ophthalmopathy. RNA transcripts yielded amplified TCR beta CDR3 regions. HTBI primers were employed in a first-round RT-PCR of the TCR CDR3. MiXCR, run by TCRdb on the multiplex PCR reads, gives a single entry per CDR3 protein. The sample contains hundreds of thousands of distinct CDR3 sequences, more than 30% of which appear only once. The sequencing input was blood. These receptors all stem from a man aged 18 to 30 with Graves' hyperthyroidism.

The genes are TRBV24-1 and TRBJ2-2; 11 bases match TRBD2. The CDR3 sequence is 17 residues long. J lost 1 base, V lost 4 bases, and 4 bases had no gene match. Germline-derived CDR1 and CDR2 are KGHDR and SFDVKD. CDR3: CATSELGLAENTGELFF. The CDR3 nucleotides read TGTGCCACCAGTGAGCTGGGACTAGCGGAGAACACCGGGGAGCTGTTTTTT.

This clonotype was picked up many times. As DNA, the CDR3 is TGCAGTGCGGCGAGGACCGGGTCTGGAAACACCATATATTTT. As protein: CSAARTGSGNTIYF. The V gene is TRBV20-1, the J gene TRBJ1-3; D gene ambiguous. CDR1 DFQATT and CDR2 SNEGSKA come from the germline V gene (reference sequence). This CDR3 contains 14 residues. Trimming removed 6 bases from V and 1 base from J, with 13 bases in between.

This chain connects TRBV7-9 to TRBJ2-5, with 9 bases matching TRBD2. The V gene's germline CDR1 is SEHNR and CDR2 FQNEAQ (reference sequence). V was pared by 7 bases and J by 5 bases, with 11 bases of the junction left unmatched. This CDR3 has 15 residues. CDR3 sequence (DNA): TGTGCCAGCACCCCTTCGGCGGGAGGGGACGAGACCCAGTACTTC. The encoded protein is CASTPSAGGDETQYF.

V is TRBV9 and J is TRBJ2-6; the D gene is possibly TRBD2 (5 bases). Trimming took 3 bases from V and 2 from J, leaving 15 bases between them. Germline loops: CDR1 SGDLS, CDR2 YYNGEE. CDR3 length equals 17 residues. CDR3 protein: CASSANSGSPGANVLTF. Here the CDR3 DNA reads TGTGCCAGCAGCGCGAATTCGGGAAGCCCTGGGGCCAACGTCCTGACTTTC.

Worth noting for this clonotype: This may arise from a read error, as a much more abundant clone is one base away. J is TRBJ1-1 and V is TRBV7-9, with D perhaps TRBD1 (5 bases). Trimming removed 4 bases at V and 2 bases at J, with 17 bases between. The CDR3 has 16 amino acids. The germline gives CDR1 SEHNR, CDR2 FQNEAQ (reference sequence). CDR3 sequence reads: CASSSREVLLNTEAFF. In nucleotides, the CDR3 is TGTGCCAGCAGCTCCAGGGAGGTCTTGCTAAACACTGAAGCTTTCTTT.

The chain combines TRBV9 with TRBJ1-6; D is ambiguous. The CDR3 loop spans 16 amino acids. CDR1 and CDR2 from the germline V gene are SGDLS and YYNGEE. V gave up 4 bases and J gave up 0 bases, with 11 bases separating them. The chain's CDR3 is CASSLLTSSYNSPLHF. CDR3 bases: TGTGCCAGCAGCCTCCTGACCAGCTCCTATAATTCACCCCTCCACTTT.

The chain recombines TRBV12-3 or TRBV12-4 with TRBJ2-7; 9 nucleotides align to TRBD1. The CDR3 sequence is 14 residues long. With V trimmed by 6 bases and J by 4 bases, 7 bases remained unmatched. For the CDR3, the DNA is TGTGCCAGCAGCCGCGACAGGGGGGATTACGAGCAGTACTTC. It specifies CASSRDRGDYEQYF.